A selection of T cell receptor beta chains follows, all from one sample in a study of shared clonotypes between healthy human individuals. Produced via immunoSEQ multiplex PCR; TCRdb's table is partial and in-frame only. The top ten hold nearly 1.5% of the sample, which has about 960,000 clones, around 80% seen once. Source material: memory CD4+ T cells sorted from blood. The receptors shown here come from a man aged 18 to 29 in good health. CDR3s include the opening cysteine and the closing phenylalanine or tryptophan. Fields, in order: J gene, V gene, clone size, D gene, CDR3 protein, CDR3 DNA. A D gene is named only where the DNA matches it firmly. A clone size is listed for some rows: how often the clone was seen (once, few, many), or a class if it is expanded.

TRBJ2-1 | TRBV11-2 | - | TRBD2 | CASSTSGLGGNEQFF | TGTGCCAGCAGCACCTCGGGACTAGGTGGCAATGAGCAGTTCTTC
TRBJ1-3 | TRBV7-2 | - | - | CASSNQQGSGNTIYF | TGTGCCAGCAGCAACCAACAGGGATCTGGAAACACCATATATTTT
TRBJ1-1 | TRBV7-9 | few | - | CASNTDRGNTEAFF | TGTGCCAGCAATACTGACAGAGGGAACACTGAAGCTTTCTTT
TRBJ1-3 | TRBV7-9 | once | TRBD1 | CASSLGAGGLSGNTIYF | TGTGCCAGCAGCTTAGGGGCAGGGGGCTTGTCTGGAAACACCATATATTTT
TRBJ1-1 | TRBV6-5 | - | - | CASSRQLNTEAFF | TGTGCCAGCTCGCGACAACTGAACACTGAAGCTTTCTTT
TRBJ1-2 | TRBV6-5 | - | - | CASSHGQPENGYTF | TGTGCCAGCAGTCACGGACAGCCTGAGAATGGCTACACCTTC
TRBJ1-5 | TRBV21-1 | - | - | CASSRLPNREELSNQPQHF | TGTGCCAGCAGCCGTCTTCCGAACAGGGAGGAATTGAGCAATCAGCCCCAGCATTTT
TRBJ1-5 | TRBV6-5 | few | TRBD1 | CASRGQGNQPQHF | TGTGCCAGCAGAGGACAGGGGAATCAGCCCCAGCATTTT
TRBJ1-5 | TRBV5-1 | - | TRBD1 | CASSLGGTGGLGGQPQHF | TGCGCCAGCAGCTTGGGCGGGACAGGGGGATTAGGAGGTCAGCCCCAGCATTTT
TRBJ1-5 | TRBV18 | - | TRBD1 | CASSGGQGGNQPQHF | TGTGCCAGCTCAGGTGGACAGGGTGGTAATCAGCCCCAGCATTTT
TRBJ2-7 | TRBV19 | few | - | CASRSTRSSYEQYF | TGTGCCAGTAGGTCGACCCGGAGCTCCTACGAGCAGTACTTC
TRBJ1-1 | TRBV7-2 | - | TRBD1 | CASSLTGGRTEAFF | TGTGCCAGCAGCTTAACAGGGGGGAGAACTGAAGCTTTCTTT
TRBJ2-6 | TRBV27 | - | - | CASSSDSGANVLTF | TGTGCCAGCAGTTCTGACTCTGGGGCCAACGTCCTGACTTTC
TRBJ1-3 | TRBV7-9 | - | - | CASSGQFSGNTIYF | TGTGCCAGCAGCGGACAGTTCTCTGGAAACACCATATATTTT
TRBJ2-5 | TRBV19 | few | TRBD2 | CASSMKGSGRAGSETQYF | TGTGCCAGTAGTATGAAGGGAAGCGGGAGGGCCGGCTCAGAGACCCAGTACTTC
TRBJ2-3 | TRBV11-2 | - | - | CASSLEWDNTDTQYF | TGTGCCAGCAGCTTAGAATGGGACAACACAGATACGCAGTATTTT
TRBJ2-7 | TRBV4-1 | - | TRBD2 | CASSQVLRGASYEQYF | TGCGCCAGCAGCCAAGTCCTGCGGGGGGCCTCCTACGAGCAGTACTTC
TRBJ2-1 | TRBV29-1 | few | TRBD2 | CSVEDDFATSGYNEQFF | TGCAGCGTTGAAGATGATTTTGCGACTAGCGGATACAATGAGCAGTTCTTC
TRBJ2-6 | TRBV27 | - | - | CASSLNGGPTSGANVLTF | TGTGCCAGCAGTTTAAACGGGGGCCCCACCTCTGGGGCCAACGTCCTGACTTTC
TRBJ1-1 | TRBV5-6 | - | - | CASSLGKNTEAFF | TGTGCCAGCAGCTTAGGAAAAAACACTGAAGCTTTCTTT
TRBJ1-1 | TRBV10-3 | - | - | CAISESGGSTTEAFF | TGTGCCATCAGTGAGTCAGGAGGGAGTACCACTGAAGCTTTCTTT
TRBJ1-4 | TRBV2 | - | TRBD1 | CASIFLGTGGEKLFF | TGTGCCAGCATCTTCCTCGGGACAGGGGGTGAAAAACTGTTTTTT
TRBJ2-1 | TRBV5-1 | - | - | CASSPGGSSYNEQFF | TGCGCCAGCTCCCCTGGGGGAAGCTCCTACAATGAGCAGTTCTTC
TRBJ2-3 | TRBV21-1 | few | - | CASSDNSDAGPVTDTQYF | TGTGCCAGCAGCGATAATTCCGATGCTGGGCCAGTGACAGATACGCAGTATTTT
TRBJ2-2 | TRBV19 | - | TRBD2 | CASSPGTTNTGELFF | TGTGCCAGTAGTCCAGGGACTACTAACACCGGGGAGCTGTTTTTT
TRBJ2-7 | TRBV27 | - | TRBD1 | CASSYTGTGGYEQYF | TGTGCCAGCAGCTATACCGGGACAGGGGGGTACGAGCAGTACTTC
TRBJ1-5 | TRBV30 | few | - | CAWSQGNQPQHF | TGTGCCTGGAGCCAGGGAAATCAGCCCCAGCATTTT
TRBJ2-2 | TRBV21-1 | - | - | CASSKGARRNTGELFF | TGTGCCAGCAGCAAAGGGGCCAGAAGGAACACCGGGGAGCTGTTTTTT
TRBJ1-3 | TRBV5-4 | - | - | CASSLGETGNTIYF | TGTGCCAGCAGCTTGGGGGAGACTGGAAACACCATATATTTT
TRBJ2-7 | TRBV7-2 | once | - | CASSMTHNREQYF | TGTGCCAGCAGCATGACCCATAACCGCGAGCAGTACTTC
TRBJ1-6 | TRBV5-1 | - | - | CASSLRQMGNSPLHF | TGCGCCAGCAGCTTGAGACAGATGGGAAATTCACCCCTCCACTTT
TRBJ2-2 | TRBV28 | - | - | CASGRTANTGELFF | TGTGCCAGCGGCCGGACGGCGAACACCGGGGAGCTGTTTTTT
TRBJ2-7 | TRBV30 | - | - | CAWSGSYEQYF | TGTGCCTGGTCCGGTTCCTACGAGCAGTACTTC
TRBJ2-3 | TRBV5-1 | - | - | CASGFGGSLFRTDTQYF | TGCGCCAGCGGGTTCGGGGGATCCTTATTTCGCACAGATACGCAGTATTTT
TRBJ2-6 | TRBV9 | once | - | CASSGRWTESSGANVLTF | TGTGCCAGCAGCGGCCGTTGGACGGAGAGCTCTGGGGCCAACGTCCTGACTTTC
TRBJ1-2 | TRBV4-1 | many | - | CASSPEDKGLRGYTF | TGCGCCAGCAGCCCCGAGGACAAGGGGCTTCGTGGCTACACCTTC
TRBJ2-7 | TRBV5-6 | - | - | CASSRETYEQYF | TGTGCCAGCAGCCGGGAGACCTACGAGCAGTACTTC
TRBJ1-1 | TRBV14 | - | - | CASSGLLGLSGLNTEAFF | TGTGCCAGCAGCGGACTCCTTGGGCTGTCGGGGTTGAACACTGAAGCTTTCTTT
TRBJ1-1 | TRBV5-1 | - | TRBD1 | CASSLALQGGTEAFF | TGCGCCAGCAGCTTGGCCCTACAGGGGGGAACTGAAGCTTTCTTT
TRBJ1-2 | TRBV5-1 | - | - | CASSLDSSYGYTF | TGCGCCAGCAGCTTGGACAGTTCCTATGGCTACACCTTC
TRBJ2-1 | TRBV6-1 | - | - | CASSEAGKGRGSFF | TGTGCCAGCAGTGAAGCGGGGAAGGGTCGTGGTTCGTTCTTC
TRBJ2-7 | TRBV28 | - | - | CASSSGLREQYF | TGTGCCAGCAGCTCGGGACTTAGGGAGCAGTACTTC
TRBJ1-5 | TRBV5-1 | - | - | CASSLGEGGQPQHF | TGCGCCAGCAGTCTTGGAGAGGGAGGACAGCCCCAGCATTTT
TRBJ1-1 | TRBV5-5 | - | TRBD1 | CASSLGTGPTEAFF | TGTGCCAGCAGCTTAGGGACAGGGCCCACTGAAGCTTTCTTT
TRBJ1-1 | TRBV28 | few | - | CASRKQGMNTEAFF | TGTGCCAGCAGGAAACAGGGAATGAACACTGAAGCTTTCTTT
TRBJ1-4 | TRBV5-1 | - | TRBD1 | CASSIDGQGGEKLFF | TGCGCCAGCAGCATAGACGGACAGGGGGGTGAAAAACTGTTTTTT
TRBJ1-2 | TRBV28 | - | - | CASRQTGYTF | TGTGCCAGCAGGCAAACTGGCTACACCTTC
TRBJ2-3 | TRBV12-5 | - | - | CASGLIVGRTPGGRYF | TGTGCTAGTGGTTTGATCGTTGGGAGGACGCCAGGGGGGAGGTATTTT
TRBJ2-3 | TRBV19 | - | TRBD1 | CASRQGPVEDTQYF | TGTGCCAGTCGACAGGGCCCCGTAGAGGATACGCAGTATTTT
TRBJ2-5 | TRBV19 | - | - | CASSIDGRGETQYF | TGTGCCAGTAGTATAGATGGCAGGGGAGAGACCCAGTACTTC
TRBJ1-6 | TRBV2 | few | - | CASQTGLGSPLHF | TGTGCCAGTCAGACAGGATTGGGATCACCCCTCCACTTT
TRBJ2-1 | TRBV5-5 | - | - | CASSPEVPRGHNEQFF | TGTGCCAGCAGCCCGGAGGTGCCCCGGGGACACAATGAGCAGTTCTTC
TRBJ1-5 | TRBV19 | few | TRBD1 | CASSGQGPQPQHF | TGTGCCAGTAGTGGACAGGGTCCTCAGCCCCAGCATTTT
TRBJ2-7 | TRBV5-4 | - | TRBD1 | CASSLGTGSSYEQYF | TGTGCCAGCAGCTTGGGGACAGGGAGCTCCTACGAGCAGTACTTC
TRBJ1-2 | TRBV7-9 | once | - | CASSLAGGRGGGYTF | TGTGCCAGCAGCTTAGCCGGGGGCAGGGGCGGAGGCTACACCTTC
TRBJ2-7 | TRBV30 | - | TRBD1 | CAWGDRGYEQYF | TGTGCCTGGGGGGACAGGGGCTACGAGCAGTACTTC
TRBJ2-3 | TRBV27 | - | - | CASSLVGRSDTQYF | TGTGCCAGCAGTTTAGTCGGCAGATCAGATACGCAGTATTTT
TRBJ2-2 | TRBV7-2 | - | TRBD2 | CASSPRTSLGGELFF | TGTGCCAGCAGCCCTCGGACTAGCCTGGGCGGGGAGCTGTTTTTT